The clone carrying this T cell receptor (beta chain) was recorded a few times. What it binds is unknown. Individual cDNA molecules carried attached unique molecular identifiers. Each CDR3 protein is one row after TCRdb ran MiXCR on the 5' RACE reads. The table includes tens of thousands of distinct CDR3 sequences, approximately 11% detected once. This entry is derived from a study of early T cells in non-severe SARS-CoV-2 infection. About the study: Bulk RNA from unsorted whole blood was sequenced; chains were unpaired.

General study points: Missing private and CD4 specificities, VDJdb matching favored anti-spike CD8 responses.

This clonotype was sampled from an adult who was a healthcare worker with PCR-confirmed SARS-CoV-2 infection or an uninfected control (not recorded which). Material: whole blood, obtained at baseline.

CDR3 DNA: TGTGCCAGCAGCCGCGCAGGGGATGAAAAACTGTTTTTT. It translates to CASSRAGDEKLFF. The rearrangement uses TRBV14 and TRBJ1-4, with D possibly matching TRBD1 (6 bases). The CDR3 has 13 residues. V lost 4 bases and J lost 6, with 9 bases in between. The germline CDR1 and CDR2 sequences are SGHDN and FVKESK.